This entry concerns a single TCR beta chain. The antigen is unknown. This specimen comes from a study of cytomegalovirus exposure and HLA in healthy donors. Study-level results: The study labeled roughly 160 TCR beta chains cytomegalovirus-associated.

PCR used 60 Vbeta primers and 13 Jbeta primers. Sequencing was performed with immunoSEQ multiplex PCR; in TCRdb, only in-frame clones are kept and a portion is missing. Of about 94,000 clones in the sample, less than 8% are singletons; the top ten hold 2% to 2.5%. The length of the CDR3 is 15 residues. The trim removed 5 bases at V and 3 bases at J, leaving 7 bases unmatched. CDR1 and CDR2 from the germline V gene are MDHEN and SYDVKM. This rearrangement joins TRBV28 to TRBJ1-5; 7 nucleotides match TRBD1. The receptor was derived from a man aged 45-65 years in good health and CMV-seronegative. The specimen sequenced was PBMCs. The CDR3 here is CASSPTQGVNQPQHF. CDR3 nucleotides: TGTGCCAGCAGTCCTACCCAGGGGGTCAATCAGCCCCAGCATTTT.